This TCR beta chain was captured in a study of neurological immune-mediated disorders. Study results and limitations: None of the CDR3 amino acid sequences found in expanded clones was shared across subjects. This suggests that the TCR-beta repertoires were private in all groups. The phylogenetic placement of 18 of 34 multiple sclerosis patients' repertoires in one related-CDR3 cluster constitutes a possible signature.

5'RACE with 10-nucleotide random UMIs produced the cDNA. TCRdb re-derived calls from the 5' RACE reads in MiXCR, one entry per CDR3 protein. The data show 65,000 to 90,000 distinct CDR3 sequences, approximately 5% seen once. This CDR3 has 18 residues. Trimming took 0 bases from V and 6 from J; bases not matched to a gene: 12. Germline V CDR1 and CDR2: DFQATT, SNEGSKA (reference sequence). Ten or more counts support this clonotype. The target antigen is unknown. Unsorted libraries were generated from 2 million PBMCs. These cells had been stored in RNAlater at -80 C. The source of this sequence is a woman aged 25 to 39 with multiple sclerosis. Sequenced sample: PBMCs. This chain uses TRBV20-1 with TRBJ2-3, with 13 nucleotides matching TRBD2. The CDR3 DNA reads TGCAGTGCTAGAGAGGCTAAACCGGGACTAGCGGGAAGTGATACGCAGTATTTT. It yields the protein CSAREAKPGLAGSDTQYF.